These 3 T cell receptor beta chains were sequenced from one sample in a study of beta chain features in type 1 diabetes. Sequenced material consisted of expressed TCRB transcripts (all of the isolated RNA was reverse transcribed). Here immunoSEQ multiplex PCR was the method, and the copy in TCRdb shows in-frame clones only, minus some. The profile covers just over 600,000 clones, with roughly a sixth appearing a single time and around 0.1% taken by the ten largest. The source material was naive CD4+ T cells from blood. The receptors originated from a man aged 18 to 35 in good health.

The chain joins TRBV6-1 to TRBJ2-5, with D unresolved. In germline, CDR1 is MNHNS, CDR2 SASEGT. CDR3 length equals 12 residues. Trimming stripped 8 bases from V and 7 bases from J, with 14 bases between. CDR3 bases: TGTGCCAGCCTCCTTGGGTTTTCGACCCAGTACTTC. Protein product: CASLLGFSTQYF.

The rearrangement uses TRBV28 and TRBJ2-2; D tentatively fits TRBD1 or TRBD2 (6 bases each). This CDR3 region has 16 residues. Trimming stripped 5 bases from V and 2 bases from J, with 15 bases between. Germline CDR1 reads MDHEN; CDR2 reads SYDVKM. The CDR3 bases are TGTGCCAGCAGTCCCCGAGGGGGGACCAACACCGGGGAGCTGTTTTTT. As protein: CASSPRGGTNTGELFF.

The chain carries TRBV28 and TRBJ2-5, with TRBD2 matching over 16 bases. The CDR3 has 17 residues. Germline CDR1 and CDR2: MDHEN and SYDVKM. The J segment lost 3 bases and the V segment lost 5 bases, leaving 6 bases of the junction unmatched. CDR3 bases: TGTGCCAGCAGTCGCCCGGGACTAGCGGGGGGGAAAGAGACCCAGTACTTC. It specifies CASSRPGLAGGKETQYF.